This T cell receptor beta chain was sequenced for a study of T cell changes during pregnancy in multiple sclerosis. Trimming cost V 1 base and J 5 bases, with 12 bases left between them. The CDR3 is 15 amino acids. CDR1 and CDR2 from the germline V gene are SGHAT and FQNNGV. Profiled with immunoSEQ multiplex PCR; TCRdb holds only in-frame clones, not every one. Among about 53,000 clones listed, 92% were seen once. The sample consisted of CD4+ T cells from peripheral blood mononuclear cells, taken in the third trimester of pregnancy. The sequence was collected from a female donor with multiple sclerosis, enrolled in a pregnancy study. The chain combines TRBV11-2 with TRBJ2-1; no reliable D call. The CDR3 DNA is TGTGCCAGCAGCTTAGGGCGTCGGGTAGACAATGAGCAGTTCTTC. It translates to CASSLGRRVDNEQFF. Based on the CDR3 plus reference TRBV11-2 and TRBJ2-1, the full variable domain is EAGVAQSPRYKIIEKRQSVAFWCNPISGHATLYWYQQILGQGPKLLIQFQNNGVVDDSQLPKDRFSAERLKGVDSTLKIQPAKLEDSAVYLCASSLGRRVDNEQFFGPGTRLTVL.